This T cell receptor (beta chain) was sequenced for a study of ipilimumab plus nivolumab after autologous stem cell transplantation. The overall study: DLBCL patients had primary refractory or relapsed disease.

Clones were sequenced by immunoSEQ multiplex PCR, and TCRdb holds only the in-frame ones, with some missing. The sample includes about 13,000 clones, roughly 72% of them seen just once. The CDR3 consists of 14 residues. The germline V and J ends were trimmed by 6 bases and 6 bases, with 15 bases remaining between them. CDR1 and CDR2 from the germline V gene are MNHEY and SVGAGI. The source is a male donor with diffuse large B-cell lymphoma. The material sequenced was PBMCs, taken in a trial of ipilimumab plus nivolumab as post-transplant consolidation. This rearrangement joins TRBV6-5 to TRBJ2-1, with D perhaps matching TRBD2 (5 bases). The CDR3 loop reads CASRDLLVVNEQFF. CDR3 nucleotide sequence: TGTGCCAGCAGGGATCTACTAGTTGTCAATGAGCAGTTCTTC.